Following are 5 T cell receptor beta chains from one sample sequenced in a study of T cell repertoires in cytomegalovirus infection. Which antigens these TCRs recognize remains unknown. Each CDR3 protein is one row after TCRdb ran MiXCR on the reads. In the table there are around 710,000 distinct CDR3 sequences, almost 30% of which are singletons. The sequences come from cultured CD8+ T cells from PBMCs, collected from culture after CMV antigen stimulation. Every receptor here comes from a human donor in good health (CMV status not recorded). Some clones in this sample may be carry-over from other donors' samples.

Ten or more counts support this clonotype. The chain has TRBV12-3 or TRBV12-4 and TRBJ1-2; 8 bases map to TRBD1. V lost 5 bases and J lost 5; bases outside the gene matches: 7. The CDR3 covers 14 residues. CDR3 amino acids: CASSTRDRRYGYTF. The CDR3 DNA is TGTGCCAGCAGTACCCGGGACAGGCGGTATGGCTACACCTTC.

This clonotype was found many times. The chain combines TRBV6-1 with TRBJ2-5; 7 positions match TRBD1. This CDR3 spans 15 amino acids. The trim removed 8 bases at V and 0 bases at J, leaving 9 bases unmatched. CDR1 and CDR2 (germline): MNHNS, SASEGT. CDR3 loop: CASSAEGTDQETQYF. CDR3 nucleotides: TGTGCCAGCTCGGCAGAAGGGACAGACCAAGAGACCCAGTACTTC.

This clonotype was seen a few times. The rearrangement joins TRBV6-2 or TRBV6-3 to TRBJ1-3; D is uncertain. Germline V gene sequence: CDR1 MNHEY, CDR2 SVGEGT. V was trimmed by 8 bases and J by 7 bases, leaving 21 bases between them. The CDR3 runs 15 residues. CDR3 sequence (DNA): TGTGCCAGCGTTTCGGACTCGCAAGGTCGGAACACCATATATTTT. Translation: CASVSDSQGRNTIYF.

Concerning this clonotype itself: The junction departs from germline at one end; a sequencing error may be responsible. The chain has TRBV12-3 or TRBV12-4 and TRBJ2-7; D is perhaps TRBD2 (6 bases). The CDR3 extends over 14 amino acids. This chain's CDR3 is CASSPAGPSYEQYF. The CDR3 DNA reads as TGTGCTAGCAGTCCGGCGGGGCCCTCCTACGAGCAGTACTTC.

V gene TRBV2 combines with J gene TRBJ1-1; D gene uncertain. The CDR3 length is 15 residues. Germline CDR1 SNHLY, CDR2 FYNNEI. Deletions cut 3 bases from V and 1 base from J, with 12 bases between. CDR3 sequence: CASSDVSGWNTEAFF. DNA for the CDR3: TGTGCCAGCAGTGATGTTTCGGGTTGGAACACTGAAGCTTTCTTT. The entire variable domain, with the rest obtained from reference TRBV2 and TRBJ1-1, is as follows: EPEVTQTPSHQVTQMGQEVILRCVPISNHLYFYWYRQILGQKVEFLVSFYNNEISEKSEIFDDQFSVERPDGSNFTLKIRSTKLEDSAMYFCASSDVSGWNTEAFFGQGTRLTVV.